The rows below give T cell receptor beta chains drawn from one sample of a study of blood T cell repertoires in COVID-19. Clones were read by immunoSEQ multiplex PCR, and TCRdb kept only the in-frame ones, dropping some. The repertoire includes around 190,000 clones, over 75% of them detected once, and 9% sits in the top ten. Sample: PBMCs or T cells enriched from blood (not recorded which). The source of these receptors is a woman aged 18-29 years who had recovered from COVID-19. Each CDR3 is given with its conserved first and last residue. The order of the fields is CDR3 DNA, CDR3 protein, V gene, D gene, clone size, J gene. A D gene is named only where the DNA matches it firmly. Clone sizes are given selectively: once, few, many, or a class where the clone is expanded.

CDR3nt: TGTGCCAGCAGCCAAGACGGGGACACGATCTCTGGGGCCAACGTCCTGACTTTC
CDR3aa: CASSQDGDTISGANVLTF
v_gene: TRBV4-2
d_gene: NA
abundance: NA
j_gene: TRBJ2-6

CDR3nt: TGTGCCAGCAAGTACCCACAGGGCTCGGGGCAGCCTGAAGCTTTCTTT
CDR3aa: CASKYPQGSGQPEAFF
v_gene: TRBV28
d_gene: NA
abundance: NA
j_gene: TRBJ1-1

CDR3nt: TGCGCCAGCAGCCAAGATCGAGCCGCAACCCTCTCTGGAAACACCATATATTTT
CDR3aa: CASSQDRAATLSGNTIYF
v_gene: TRBV4-3
d_gene: NA
abundance: NA
j_gene: TRBJ1-3

CDR3nt: TGTGCCAGTAGTACTCACAGGGCAACTAATGAAAAACTGTTTTTT
CDR3aa: CASSTHRATNEKLFF
v_gene: TRBV19
d_gene: NA
abundance: few
j_gene: TRBJ1-4

CDR3nt: TGTGCCAGCAGCTTGGGACTAGCGGGAGGGGAAGAGACCCAGTACTTC
CDR3aa: CASSLGLAGGEETQYF
v_gene: TRBV5-8
d_gene: TRBD2
abundance: NA
j_gene: TRBJ2-5

CDR3nt: TGTGCCAGCAGCTTGTTGGGGTCGGACAGGGTTGGTGGCTACACCTTC
CDR3aa: CASSLLGSDRVGGYTF
v_gene: TRBV5-6
d_gene: TRBD1
abundance: NA
j_gene: TRBJ1-2

CDR3nt: TGTGCCAGCAGTCCTACGGGGGCCAACGTCCTGACTTTC
CDR3aa: CASSPTGANVLTF
v_gene: TRBV6-5
d_gene: NA
abundance: NA
j_gene: TRBJ2-6

CDR3nt: TGTGCCAGCATCACTTGGCCTTCGGGGGAGGGCGATAATGAGCAGTTCTTC
CDR3aa: CASITWPSGEGDNEQFF
v_gene: TRBV28
d_gene: TRBD2
abundance: once
j_gene: TRBJ2-1

CDR3nt: TGTGCCAGCGGCAGCGAGCAGTACTTC
CDR3aa: CASGSEQYF
v_gene: TRBV28
d_gene: NA
abundance: NA
j_gene: TRBJ2-7

CDR3nt: TGTGCCAGTAGACAAGGACAGAACACTGAAGCTTTCTTT
CDR3aa: CASRQGQNTEAFF
v_gene: TRBV19
d_gene: NA
abundance: NA
j_gene: TRBJ1-1

CDR3nt: TGTGCCAGCAGTTTGCGGAGGGTATCTAATCAGCCCCAGCATTTT
CDR3aa: CASSLRRVSNQPQHF
v_gene: TRBV28
d_gene: NA
abundance: NA
j_gene: TRBJ1-5

CDR3nt: TGTGCCAGCAGGGAGAGGAGGCAAGGGACAGTGAACACTGAAGCTTTCTTT
CDR3aa: CASRERRQGTVNTEAFF
v_gene: TRBV7-2
d_gene: TRBD1
abundance: NA
j_gene: TRBJ1-1

CDR3nt: TGTGCCAGCAGCACCTCCTCGGGCCAGGGGGAAAAAAATGGCTACACCTTC
CDR3aa: CASSTSSGQGEKNGYTF
v_gene: TRBV28
d_gene: TRBD1
abundance: NA
j_gene: TRBJ1-2

CDR3nt: TGTGCCAGCAGCCCCCGGGGCGGGAGCTACGAGCAGTACTTC
CDR3aa: CASSPRGGSYEQYF
v_gene: TRBV7-2
d_gene: TRBD2
abundance: NA
j_gene: TRBJ2-7

CDR3nt: TGTGCCAGCAGCTTAAACGAGGGACAGGTGGGAAGTGGCTACACCTTC
CDR3aa: CASSLNEGQVGSGYTF
v_gene: TRBV7-9
d_gene: TRBD1
abundance: NA
j_gene: TRBJ1-2

CDR3nt: TGTGCCAGCAGCAAGCGGGACCAAATGTATGGCTACACCTTC
CDR3aa: CASSKRDQMYGYTF
v_gene: TRBV5-5
d_gene: NA
abundance: once
j_gene: TRBJ1-2

CDR3nt: TGTGCCAGCAGCTTGGGAGATAACACTGAAGCTTTCTTT
CDR3aa: CASSLGDNTEAFF
v_gene: TRBV5-6
d_gene: NA
abundance: NA
j_gene: TRBJ1-1

CDR3nt: TGTGCCAGCAGCTTGTACGGGACAGCCCCCTATGGCTACACCTTC
CDR3aa: CASSLYGTAPYGYTF
v_gene: TRBV5-6
d_gene: TRBD1
abundance: NA
j_gene: TRBJ1-2

CDR3nt: TGTGCCAGCAGTTTAACAGCTCTTGGCTACACCTTC
CDR3aa: CASSLTALGYTF
v_gene: TRBV28
d_gene: NA
abundance: NA
j_gene: TRBJ1-2

CDR3nt: TGTGCCAGTAGTTCGGGACTAGCGGGAGCTGATGAGCAGTTCTTC
CDR3aa: CASSSGLAGADEQFF
v_gene: TRBV19
d_gene: TRBD2
abundance: NA
j_gene: TRBJ2-1

CDR3nt: TGCGCCAGCAGCTGGTCGGACAATGAGCAGTTCTTC
CDR3aa: CASSWSDNEQFF
v_gene: TRBV5-1
d_gene: NA
abundance: once
j_gene: TRBJ2-1

CDR3nt: TGTGCCAGCAGTGATGAGAGCGCCCCGAATTCACCCCTCCACTTT
CDR3aa: CASSDESAPNSPLHF
v_gene: TRBV6-1
d_gene: NA
abundance: NA
j_gene: TRBJ1-6

CDR3nt: TGTGCCAGCAGTGAAGGGACAGGGTTCTATTCACCCCTCCACTTT
CDR3aa: CASSEGTGFYSPLHF
v_gene: TRBV6-1
d_gene: TRBD1
abundance: NA
j_gene: TRBJ1-6

CDR3nt: TGTGCCAGCAGCCAAGCCGGGAACCGTGGCTACACCTTC
CDR3aa: CASSQAGNRGYTF
v_gene: TRBV3-1/TRBV3-2
d_gene: NA
abundance: NA
j_gene: TRBJ1-2

CDR3nt: TGTGCCAGCAGGCTAGCGGTTACAGATACGCAGTATTTT
CDR3aa: CASRLAVTDTQYF
v_gene: TRBV6-5
d_gene: TRBD2
abundance: NA
j_gene: TRBJ2-3

CDR3nt: TGTGCCAGCAGCGCGACTAGCTTCAGCTCCTACAATGAGCAGTTCTTC
CDR3aa: CASSATSFSSYNEQFF
v_gene: TRBV7-2
d_gene: TRBD2
abundance: NA
j_gene: TRBJ2-1

CDR3nt: TGCGCCAGCAGCTTGGCCAGGGACACTGAAGCTTTCTTT
CDR3aa: CASSLARDTEAFF
v_gene: TRBV5-1
d_gene: NA
abundance: NA
j_gene: TRBJ1-1

CDR3nt: TGTGCCAGCAGATTGGGACTAGCCGGGGAGCTGTTTTTT
CDR3aa: CASRLGLAGELFF
v_gene: TRBV6-5
d_gene: TRBD2
abundance: few
j_gene: TRBJ2-2

CDR3nt: TGTGCCAGCAGCCTAAACGGACAGCAAAATCAGCCCCAGCATTTT
CDR3aa: CASSLNGQQNQPQHF
v_gene: TRBV6-6
d_gene: NA
abundance: NA
j_gene: TRBJ1-5

CDR3nt: TGTGCCAGCTCTCGCTCGGGCGGGGTCCAAGAGACCCAGTACTTC
CDR3aa: CASSRSGGVQETQYF
v_gene: TRBV18
d_gene: NA
abundance: NA
j_gene: TRBJ2-5

CDR3nt: TGTGCCAGCAGCGTAGCGGGAGGGCCAGACGAGCAGTACTTC
CDR3aa: CASSVAGGPDEQYF
v_gene: TRBV9
d_gene: TRBD2
abundance: NA
j_gene: TRBJ2-7

CDR3nt: TGTGCCCCGGGACAGGGCGACACCGGGGAGCTGTTTTTT
CDR3aa: CAPGQGDTGELFF
v_gene: TRBV9
d_gene: TRBD1
abundance: NA
j_gene: TRBJ2-2

CDR3nt: TGTGCCAGCAGCGGGCCTGTGGACGGGACACCCCTCCACTTT
CDR3aa: CASSGPVDGTPLHF
v_gene: TRBV9
d_gene: NA
abundance: NA
j_gene: TRBJ1-6

CDR3nt: TGTGCCAGCAGTTTACGCGGACAGGGATTTAGTTCACCCCTCCACTTT
CDR3aa: CASSLRGQGFSSPLHF
v_gene: TRBV27
d_gene: TRBD1
abundance: NA
j_gene: TRBJ1-6

CDR3nt: TGTGCCAGCATGGGGGCCCGATTTACTAGCAATCAGCCCCAGCATTTT
CDR3aa: CASMGARFTSNQPQHF
v_gene: TRBV28
d_gene: NA
abundance: NA
j_gene: TRBJ1-5

CDR3nt: TGTGCCAGCAAGACAGGGAACACTGAAGCTTTCTTT
CDR3aa: CASKTGNTEAFF
v_gene: TRBV6-5
d_gene: NA
abundance: NA
j_gene: TRBJ1-1

CDR3nt: TGTGCCAGCAGTAAGGGGACAGCCTACGAGCAGTACTTC
CDR3aa: CASSKGTAYEQYF
v_gene: TRBV6-5
d_gene: TRBD1
abundance: once
j_gene: TRBJ2-7

CDR3nt: TGTGCCAGCAGTCCCGGAGGGACTAGCGGCTACGAGCAGTACTTC
CDR3aa: CASSPGGTSGYEQYF
v_gene: TRBV11-2
d_gene: TRBD2
abundance: NA
j_gene: TRBJ2-7

CDR3nt: TGTGCCAGCAGTTTAGACGGGAGATCCCCCGGGGAGCTGTTTTTT
CDR3aa: CASSLDGRSPGELFF
v_gene: TRBV27
d_gene: NA
abundance: NA
j_gene: TRBJ2-2

CDR3nt: TGTGCCAGCAGTTTAGGTGGGACAGGGTTGCCCCTCCACTTT
CDR3aa: CASSLGGTGLPLHF
v_gene: TRBV27
d_gene: TRBD1
abundance: NA
j_gene: TRBJ1-6

CDR3nt: TGTGCCAGCAGCTCGCCCAAGGGAGGGGTGAGGGAAACTTTCTTT
CDR3aa: CASSSPKGGVRETFF
v_gene: TRBV5-6
d_gene: NA
abundance: NA
j_gene: TRBJ1-1

CDR3nt: TGTGCCAGCAGCTTAGTAGCGGGACCCGGGGAGCTGTTTTTT
CDR3aa: CASSLVAGPGELFF
v_gene: TRBV11-1
d_gene: TRBD2
abundance: NA
j_gene: TRBJ2-2

CDR3nt: TGTGCCAGTAGTATCCTCCACACAAACTATGGCTACACCTTC
CDR3aa: CASSILHTNYGYTF
v_gene: TRBV19
d_gene: NA
abundance: NA
j_gene: TRBJ1-2

CDR3nt: TGTGCCAGTAGTATCCGCGCTCCCCCCCCTGTTGAGCAGTACTTC
CDR3aa: CASSIRAPPPVEQYF
v_gene: TRBV19
d_gene: NA
abundance: NA
j_gene: TRBJ2-7

CDR3nt: TGTGCCAGCAGTTACGGGGGACAGGGTGGATCACCCCTCCACTTT
CDR3aa: CASSYGGQGGSPLHF
v_gene: TRBV6-2/TRBV6-3
d_gene: TRBD1
abundance: NA
j_gene: TRBJ1-6

CDR3nt: TGTGCCAGCAGTGACCGGGACAGGAGATTTTGGGAGCAGTACTTC
CDR3aa: CASSDRDRRFWEQYF
v_gene: TRBV6-1
d_gene: TRBD1
abundance: few
j_gene: TRBJ2-7

CDR3nt: TGTGCCACCAGTAGGGGGACAACCTACGAGCAGTACTTC
CDR3aa: CATSRGTTYEQYF
v_gene: TRBV24-1
d_gene: NA
abundance: NA
j_gene: TRBJ2-7

CDR3nt: TGTGCCAGCTCACCTCGTTCTGGGACACAAACTCCGTCTTACAATCATGAGCAGTTCTTC
CDR3aa: CASSPRSGTQTPSYNHEQFF
v_gene: TRBV18
d_gene: NA
abundance: NA
j_gene: TRBJ2-1

CDR3nt: TGTGCCAGCACCTTGGCCGTCTTTGGAACAGGGCCCATTGGGGAGACCCAGTACTTC
CDR3aa: CASTLAVFGTGPIGETQYF
v_gene: TRBV5-5
d_gene: NA
abundance: NA
j_gene: TRBJ2-5

CDR3nt: TGCGCCAGCAGCCCGCCTAGCGGGAGCGGTAGGAGTGAGCAGTTCTTC
CDR3aa: CASSPPSGSGRSEQFF
v_gene: TRBV5-1
d_gene: TRBD2
abundance: NA
j_gene: TRBJ2-1

CDR3nt: TGTGCCAGCAGTTCCGGGACACCGGCTTATAATGAAGCTTTCTTT
CDR3aa: CASSSGTPAYNEAFF
v_gene: TRBV27
d_gene: NA
abundance: once
j_gene: TRBJ1-1

CDR3nt: TGTGCCAGCAACCAGGGGGTCGGCCAGCCCCAGCATTTT
CDR3aa: CASNQGVGQPQHF
v_gene: TRBV25-1
d_gene: TRBD1
abundance: NA
j_gene: TRBJ1-5

CDR3nt: TGCGCCAGCAGCCAAGAAGGGGCGGGGGGATTCACCGGGGAGCTGTTTTTT
CDR3aa: CASSQEGAGGFTGELFF
v_gene: TRBV4-1
d_gene: TRBD2
abundance: NA
j_gene: TRBJ2-2

CDR3nt: TGCAGCCCTGCGTCCCCGGTAGAGAACACTGAAGCTTTCTTT
CDR3aa: CSPASPVENTEAFF
v_gene: TRBV29-1
d_gene: NA
abundance: NA
j_gene: TRBJ1-1

CDR3nt: TGTGCCAGTAGTCCTGGCAGGGGCGGTATCTACGAGCAGTACTTC
CDR3aa: CASSPGRGGIYEQYF
v_gene: TRBV19
d_gene: NA
abundance: few
j_gene: TRBJ2-7